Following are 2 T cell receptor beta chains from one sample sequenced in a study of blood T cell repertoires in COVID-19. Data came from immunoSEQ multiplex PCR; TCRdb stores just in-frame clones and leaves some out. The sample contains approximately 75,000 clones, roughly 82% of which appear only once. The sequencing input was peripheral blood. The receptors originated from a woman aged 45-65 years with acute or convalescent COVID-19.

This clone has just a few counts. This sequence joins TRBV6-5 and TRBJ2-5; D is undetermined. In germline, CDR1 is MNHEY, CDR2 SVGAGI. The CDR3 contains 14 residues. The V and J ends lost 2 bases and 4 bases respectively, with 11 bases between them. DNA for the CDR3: TGTGCCAGCAGTTACAGCGCTATGGTAGAGACCCAGTACTTC. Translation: CASSYSAMVETQYF.

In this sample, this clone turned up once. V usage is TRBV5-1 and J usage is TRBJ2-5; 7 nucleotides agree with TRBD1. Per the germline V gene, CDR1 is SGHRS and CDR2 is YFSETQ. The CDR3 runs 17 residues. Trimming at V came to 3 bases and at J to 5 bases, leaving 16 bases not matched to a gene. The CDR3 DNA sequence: TGCGCCAGCAGCTCGGCGACAGGGTCGGAGTCGAGGGAGACCCAGTACTTC. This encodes CASSSATGSESRETQYF.